Listed below are T cell receptor beta chains from one sample, sequenced in a study of cytomegalovirus exposure and HLA in healthy donors. This table comes from immunoSEQ multiplex PCR, and its TCRdb copy is limited to in-frame clones, with some not included. The data hold over 90,000 clones, with about 71% observed a single time. Sequenced sample: PBMCs. The receptors derive from a woman in her 50s in good health and CMV-seronegative. Both conserved end residues are part of each CDR3. D genes are given only for firm matches. Some rows have no size entry. The others give once, few or many, or a class for an expanded clone.

v_gene	j_gene	d_gene	abundance	CDR3aa	CDR3nt
TRBV6-6	TRBJ2-7	TRBD2	-	CASRPPTSGGSYEQYF	TGTGCCAGCCGTCCTCCCACTAGCGGGGGATCCTACGAGCAGTACTTC
TRBV10-2	TRBJ2-5	-	-	CASSDWGLGETQYF	TGCGCCAGCAGTGATTGGGGACTGGGGGAGACCCAGTACTTC
TRBV30	TRBJ2-5	TRBD2	-	CAWSPGLEETQYF	TGTGCCTGGAGTCCCGGACTAGAAGAGACCCAGTACTTC
TRBV7-9	TRBJ1-2	-	-	CASSSQAPYTF	TGTGCCAGCAGCTCGCAGGCCCCCTACACCTTC
TRBV27	TRBJ2-1	-	few	CASSLVGTQSSYNEQFF	TGTGCCAGCAGCCTAGTCGGGACTCAGAGCTCCTACAATGAGCAGTTCTTC
TRBV28	TRBJ1-5	-	-	CASSKTGLRIRNQPQHF	TGTGCCAGCAGTAAAACAGGGTTGAGGATACGGAATCAGCCCCAGCATTTT
TRBV29-1	TRBJ1-2	TRBD1	few	CSVLLDRGDGYTF	TGCAGCGTTCTCCTGGACAGGGGGGATGGCTACACCTTC
TRBV7-9	TRBJ1-3	-	-	CASSSDKSGNTIYF	TGTGCCAGCAGCTCGGACAAAAGTGGAAACACCATATATTTT
TRBV4-2	TRBJ2-1	-	-	CASSHGQGNEQFF	TGTGCCAGCAGCCATGGTCAGGGGAATGAGCAGTTCTTC
TRBV6-1	TRBJ2-1	-	-	CASRTGTWGDNEQFF	TGTGCCAGCAGGACGGGGACATGGGGCGACAATGAGCAGTTCTTC
TRBV5-4	TRBJ2-6	TRBD2	-	CASSLQSGGMGANVLTF	TGTGCCAGCAGCTTGCAGAGCGGGGGTATGGGGGCCAACGTCCTGACTTTC
TRBV19	TRBJ1-1	-	-	CASSKSAGLNTEAFF	TGTGCCAGTAGTAAGTCAGCGGGACTGAACACTGAAGCTTTCTTT
TRBV5-6	TRBJ2-7	-	-	CASSFGASYEQYF	TGTGCCAGCAGCTTTGGTGCGAGTTACGAGCAGTACTTC
TRBV2	TRBJ2-1	-	-	CASRSGRRGNEQFF	TGTGCCAGCAGGAGTGGAAGGCGGGGCAATGAGCAGTTCTTC